This T cell receptor beta chain was recovered during a study of cytomegalovirus exposure and HLA in healthy donors. General study results and limits: In an earlier analysis, productive rearrangement rates for most beta V segments clustered near 87% or 30%. Later analysis indicated greater clonal expansion among HLA-associated TCR beta chains than among equally common other chains. Sequencing probably produced one cluster of sequence variants that were highly shared. A missense variant in DCLRE1C was later tied to TCR beta V- and J-gene trimming.

PCR primers comprised 60 Vbeta and 13 Jbeta primers. Assay: immunoSEQ multiplex PCR; the TCRdb copy retains only in-frame clones and omits some. The sample yields about 99,000 clones, 75% to 80% seen once. CDR1 is SGHRS, CDR2 YFSETQ, per germline. There are 15 residues in the CDR3. V gave up 5 bases and J gave up 8 bases; unmatched junction bases: 9. About this clone itself: Antigen: not known.

Sequencing input: PBMCs. V usage is TRBV5-1 and J usage is TRBJ1-6; TRBD1 matches 8 bases. The TCR was taken from a man aged 60-69 years in good health and CMV-seropositive. As DNA, the CDR3 is TGCGCCAGCAGTAGAGACAGGGGATCTTATTCACCCCTCCACTTT. Protein sequence: CASSRDRGSYSPLHF.